The 3 T cell receptor beta chains listed next were all sequenced from one sample in a study of blood T cell repertoires in COVID-19. The protocol was immunoSEQ multiplex PCR, while the TCRdb copy is restricted to in-frame clones and leaves out a portion. Of more than 100,000 clones listed, 75% to 90% are singletons. The sample comprised peripheral blood. The receptors stem from a man between 45 and 60 years old with active or convalescent COVID-19.

V usage is TRBV18 and J usage is TRBJ1-3; 9 bases are shared with TRBD1. The germline gives CDR1 KGHSH, CDR2 LQKENI. The CDR3 runs to 16 residues. The V segment lost 3 bases and the J segment 4 bases; nucleotides outside the gene matches: 7. The CDR3 is CASSPIDTGGGNTIYF. CDR3 in DNA: TGTGCCAGCTCACCTATTGATACAGGGGGCGGAAACACCATATATTTT.

The chain has TRBV5-4 and TRBJ2-3, with TRBD2 identical over 10 bases. V trimming: 2 bases; J trimming: 1 base; junction bases outside the gene matches: 7. Germline values: CDR1 SGHNT, CDR2 YYREEE (reference sequence). This CDR3 region has 17 residues. CDR3 sequence reads: CASSFNSGRLRTDTQYF. The CDR3 coding sequence is TGTGCCAGCAGCTTTAATAGCGGGAGGCTTCGCACAGATACGCAGTATTTT.

This rearrangement joins TRBV15 to TRBJ2-3, with D hard to call. This CDR3 contains 13 residues. V lost 7 bases, J lost 1 base, and 9 bases lay in between. Germline lookup yields CDR1 LNHNV and CDR2 YYDKDF (reference sequence). This CDR3 reads CATTHGGTDTQYF. The CDR3 DNA is TGTGCCACCACTCACGGAGGCACAGATACGCAGTATTTT.